Listed below are T cell receptor beta chains from one sample, sequenced in a study of beta chain features in type 1 diabetes. Produced via immunoSEQ multiplex PCR; TCRdb's table is partial and in-frame only. The sample includes around 160,000 clones, under 60% seen only once; the top ten take approximately 0.4%. Source material: Tregs from blood. The receptors were sampled from a man between 18 and 29 years old in good health. Each CDR3 is given with its conserved first and last residue. Each record gives: CDR3 protein, V gene, D gene, J gene. A D gene is named only where the DNA matches it firmly.

CDR3aa: CASSQRSDTDTQYF
v_gene: TRBV4-2
d_gene: -
j_gene: TRBJ2-3

CDR3aa: CASAQSGFIQILGGQETQYF
v_gene: TRBV19
d_gene: -
j_gene: TRBJ2-5

CDR3aa: CASSLVVGESYEQYF
v_gene: TRBV7-2
d_gene: -
j_gene: TRBJ2-7

CDR3aa: CASSVGTGPNYGYTF
v_gene: TRBV9
d_gene: TRBD1
j_gene: TRBJ1-2

CDR3aa: CASSPREGKNIQYF
v_gene: TRBV7-2
d_gene: TRBD2
j_gene: TRBJ2-4

CDR3aa: CASSPGVNQPQHF
v_gene: TRBV5-4
d_gene: -
j_gene: TRBJ1-5

CDR3aa: CASSYSGSYTF
v_gene: TRBV6-5
d_gene: -
j_gene: TRBJ1-2

CDR3aa: CASSSYPRPDYSYEQYF
v_gene: TRBV11-2
d_gene: -
j_gene: TRBJ2-7

CDR3aa: CASSLNSGASEQFF
v_gene: TRBV7-3
d_gene: -
j_gene: TRBJ2-1

CDR3aa: CASSSEFRGQRDTQYF
v_gene: TRBV5-1
d_gene: TRBD1
j_gene: TRBJ2-3

CDR3aa: CATGRSFNSPLHF
v_gene: TRBV27
d_gene: -
j_gene: TRBJ1-6

CDR3aa: CASSLADRQNQPQHF
v_gene: TRBV7-2
d_gene: -
j_gene: TRBJ1-5

CDR3aa: CASSSTRNTEAFF
v_gene: TRBV5-1
d_gene: -
j_gene: TRBJ1-1

CDR3aa: CASSQADGRWNEQFF
v_gene: TRBV7-9
d_gene: TRBD2
j_gene: TRBJ2-1

CDR3aa: CASSTGQGANEKLFF
v_gene: TRBV6-1
d_gene: TRBD1
j_gene: TRBJ1-4

CDR3aa: CASSPVLAEQYF
v_gene: TRBV18
d_gene: -
j_gene: TRBJ2-7

CDR3aa: CASSIDPSGQPQHF
v_gene: TRBV19
d_gene: -
j_gene: TRBJ1-5

CDR3aa: CASSIRPGGGYTF
v_gene: TRBV19
d_gene: -
j_gene: TRBJ1-2

CDR3aa: CASSQEHSSGNTIYF
v_gene: TRBV14
d_gene: -
j_gene: TRBJ1-3

CDR3aa: CASRSLGLLSYNEQFF
v_gene: TRBV27
d_gene: -
j_gene: TRBJ2-1

CDR3aa: CAISGKQAQGGSYNEQFF
v_gene: TRBV10-3
d_gene: -
j_gene: TRBJ2-1